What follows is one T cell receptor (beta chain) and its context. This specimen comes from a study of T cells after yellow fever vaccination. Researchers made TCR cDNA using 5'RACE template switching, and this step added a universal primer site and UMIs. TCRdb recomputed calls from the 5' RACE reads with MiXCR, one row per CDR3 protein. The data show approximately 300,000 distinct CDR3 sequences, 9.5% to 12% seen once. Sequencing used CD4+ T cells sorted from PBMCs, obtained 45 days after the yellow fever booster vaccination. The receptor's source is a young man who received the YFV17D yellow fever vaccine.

The CDR3 nucleotides are TGTGCCACCAGTGATCAGGACAGGGGGTACGGCTACACCTTC. Its protein product is CATSDQDRGYGYTF. The rearrangement uses TRBV24-1 and TRBJ1-2, with TRBD1 matching over 10 bases. Germline CDR1 is KGHDR and CDR2 is SFDVKD. This CDR3 spans 14 amino acids. V shed 3 bases, J shed 8 bases, and the junction held 5 bases outside the gene matches.